The 6 T cell receptor beta chains in this list originate from one sample, sequenced in a study of CD8 T cells in Susac syndrome. With random hexamers, about 0.5 to 1 ug RNA was reverse transcribed. MiXCR, run by TCRdb on the immunoSEQ multiplex PCR reads, gives a single entry per CDR3 protein. The table shows fewer than 150,000 distinct CDR3 sequences, with 85% to 95% occurring only once. The sample was CD8+ T cells from PBMCs. Every receptor here comes from a human donor in good health.

The DNA of the CDR3 is TGTGCCAGCAGTTTATCTCTCACAGATACGCAGTATTTT. This sequence encodes CASSLSLTDTQYF. The V and J genes are TRBV27 and TRBJ2-3; D is undetermined. V lost 0 bases and J 2 bases, leaving 3 bases between the germline ends. There are 13 residues in the CDR3. Looked up from germline, CDR1 is MNHEY and CDR2 is SMNVEV (reference sequence).

The chain joins TRBV28 to TRBJ2-3, with D perhaps matching TRBD1 (6 bases). V lost 7 bases to trimming and J lost 0 bases, with 11 bases between them. This CDR3 region has 14 residues. The germline gives CDR1 MDHEN, CDR2 SYDVKM. The CDR3 DNA is TGTGCCAGCATTCATCAGGGGAGCACAGATACGCAGTATTTT. As protein: CASIHQGSTDTQYF.

The chain employs TRBV30 and TRBJ2-1, with 7 positions matching TRBD1. V dropped 3 bases and J dropped 7; count of bases not matched to a gene: 9. This CDR3 is built from 14 residues. Per germline, CDR1 GTSNPN and CDR2 SVGIG (reference sequence). The CDR3 sequence: CAWRPRDSRNEQFF. The CDR3, as DNA: TGTGCCTGGAGACCCCGGGACAGCAGGAATGAGCAGTTCTTC.

The chain couples TRBV20-1 to TRBJ2-1, with TRBD2 identical over 8 bases. Unmatched junction bases numbered 2, after V lost 4 bases and J lost 3 bases. Germline CDR1 is DFQATT and CDR2 is SNEGSKA (reference sequence). The CDR3 totals 13 residues. The CDR3 bases are TGCAGTGCTACCGGGACTAGCTACAATGAGCAGTTCTTC. Residues: CSATGTSYNEQFF.

The J gene is TRBJ1-5, the V gene TRBV20-1; D is unclear. This CDR3 is 18 amino acids long. Per germline, CDR1 DFQATT and CDR2 SNEGSKA (reference sequence). V was clipped by 2 bases and J by 5 bases, with 25 bases between them. CDR3 nucleotides: TGCAGTGCTAGACTCCCTAGCGAGCCTTTCTACACCGATCAGCCCCAGCATTTT. Protein: CSARLPSEPFYTDQPQHF.

V is TRBV29-1 and J is TRBJ1-1, with D hard to call. Germline values: CDR1 SQVTM, CDR2 ANQGSEA. V was shortened by 0 bases and J by 10 bases, with 9 bases between the two germline ends. The CDR3 totals 11 residues. Written as DNA, the CDR3 is TGCAGCGTTGAAGAGACATTCAGAGCTTTCTTT. It yields the protein CSVEETFRAFF.